This T cell receptor beta chain was captured in a study of blood T cell repertoires in COVID-19 (TCRdb year 2020). For the study in its entirety: Samples covering the acute and convalescent phases of COVID-19 were provided by collaborators in the United States, Italy and Spain. The samples were drawn from the first 160 participants of the ongoing ImmuneRACE study and from 950 to 1,500 subjects provided by 6 global collaborators. HLA class I and class II types, where available, came from metadata supplied by the sample provider rather than from assay-based typing. Subjects who had been exposed to COVID-19, were actively infected with it, or had recovered from it provided the deeply sampled blood TCRbeta repertoires that made up the dataset. The prospective study material was composed of cDNA or gDNA derived from T cells, B-cell-depleted T cells, or PBMCs. The repertoires were released in a freely available public database intended as a resource for research on the immune response to SARS-CoV-2. A de-identified subject ID, COVID-19 status, age in years and sex were almost always included in the sample metadata. Findings and caveats that apply to the study as a whole: Clinical and demographic metadata were provided uncurated, with the amount varying by source and participant.

Whole blood was collected in K2EDTA tubes by collaborating institutions according to the institutions' own protocols. For TCRbeta analysis, collaborators shipped samples in one of three forms: frozen whole blood, isolated PBMCs, or DNA extracted from either of those sample types. This clone has only a few counts. There is no known antigen for this receptor. Per-base quality was not reported, and no clone a single base away is much larger than it. TCRbeta CDR3 regions were amplified from genomic DNA using the immunoSEQ Assay, a bias-controlled multiplex PCR. Regarding the original processing steps: The number of nucleated cells in each sample was estimated from the amplification of reference gene primers within the assay. To quantify the absolute abundance of each unique TCRbeta CDR3 rearrangement, sequence reads were collapsed and filtered. For each sample, productive Simpson clonality was calculated as the square root of Simpson's diversity index over productive rearrangements. In TCRdb, the immuneACCESS table is reduced to in-frame sequences with V and J assigned. These tables do not hold every clone; where another copy was compared, an unresolved V gene accounts for under half, and the others remain unexplained. V and J calls and clone size follow that table, whereas D and trimming were derived from the DNA. For this sample there are about 440,000 clones; more than 85% appear just once. Around 4.5% of the sample comes from the top ten.

Including the terminal cysteine and phenylalanine, the CDR3 comprises 13 residues. Just CDR3 DNA is preserved here, 39 bases in frame from base 1. The germline V gene sets CDR1 to MNHEY and CDR2 to SVGAGI. Relative to germline, V is missing 5 bases and J is missing 8 bases, with 5 bases of the junction outside any gene match. This receptor was obtained from a woman in her thirties with acute or convalescent COVID-19. The receptor chain draws on TRBV6-5 and TRBJ1-5; TRBD1 aligns with 8 central bases. Sequenced material: peripheral blood. The DNA is as follows: TGTGCCAGCAGTCCAGACAGGGGTGAGCCCCAGCATTTT. This gives the protein CASSPDRGEPQHF.